The rows below give T cell receptor beta chains drawn from one sample of a study. TCRdb itself ran the RT-PCR reads through MiXCR, one entry per CDR3 protein. The table shows around 700,000 distinct CDR3 sequences, with 13% to 15% occurring only once. The material sequenced was memory CD4+ T cells from blood. These receptors all stem from a female donor in good health, serving as a healthy control. The CDR3 runs from the conserved cysteine through the conserved F or W. The D gene is left open where the match is weak. Not all rows give a size; the values are once, few, many and, for expanded clones, a class.

J	D	size	V	DNA	CDR3
TRBJ2-1	NA	few	TRBV6-2/TRBV6-3	TGTGCCAGCAGTTTGGTGTCGCGTCACAATGAGCAGTTCTTC	CASSLVSRHNEQFF
TRBJ2-5	TRBD1	NA	TRBV9	TGTGCCAGCAGCCTAACCCCGACAGGGATCGAGACCCAGTACTTC	CASSLTPTGIETQYF
TRBJ1-2	NA	many	TRBV5-1	TGCGCCAGCAGCTTGCCCAGGAGCAATGGCTACACCTTC	CASSLPRSNGYTF
TRBJ2-3	NA	many	TRBV5-1	TGCGCCAGCTATACAAACGAGGCGGATACGCAGTATTTT	CASYTNEADTQYF
TRBJ2-7	TRBD1	NA	TRBV7-9	TGTGCCAGCAGCCCCAATGTCGACAGGGAAGGCGAGCAGTACTTC	CASSPNVDREGEQYF
TRBJ2-1	TRBD2	many	TRBV29-1	TGCAGCGGATCTAGCGGGAACTCCTACAATGAGCAGTTCTTC	CSGSSGNSYNEQFF
TRBJ2-7	TRBD2	NA	TRBV20-1	TGCAGTATATGGGCTAGCGGCCGTTACGAGCAGTACTTC	CSIWASGRYEQYF
TRBJ1-2	NA	few	TRBV10-3	TGTGCCATCAGTGTCAGCCTAATCGAAGGCTACACCTTC	CAISVSLIEGYTF
TRBJ2-1	TRBD2	few	TRBV5-1	TGCGCCAGCAGCCCGGGGACTAGCGGGAGGGCCTACAATGAGCAGTTCTTC	CASSPGTSGRAYNEQFF
TRBJ2-1	TRBD1	NA	TRBV12-3/TRBV12-4	TGTGCCAGCAGCTTAGGGGGCACCCCTTACAATGAGCAGTTCTTC	CASSLGGTPYNEQFF
TRBJ1-3	TRBD1	NA	TRBV9	TGTGCCAGCAGCCCCGGGACAGGACCTGGCGACACCATATATTTT	CASSPGTGPGDTIYF
TRBJ1-1	TRBD1	many	TRBV3-1	TGTGCCAGCAGCCAGTACTCAGGGGGAAGGGGACGGAACACTGAAGCTTTCTTT	CASSQYSGGRGRNTEAFF
TRBJ2-3	NA	NA	TRBV3-1	TGTGCCAGCAGCCAGGTCGGGAGTAACACAGATACGCAGTATTTT	CASSQVGSNTDTQYF
TRBJ1-1	NA	NA	TRBV5-1	TGCGCCAGCAGCCAAGGGCCCGCGGGGGTGAACACTGAAGCTTTCTTT	CASSQGPAGVNTEAFF
TRBJ1-6	NA	few	TRBV20-1	TGCAGTGCTAGAGATTGGGGTAGCTCCTATAATTCACCCCTCCACTTT	CSARDWGSSYNSPLHF
TRBJ1-2	TRBD1	NA	TRBV3-1	TGTGCCAGCAGCCACGCGACAGGGACAGGGGAAGGCTACACCTTC	CASSHATGTGEGYTF
TRBJ1-4	NA	NA	TRBV20-1	TGCAGTGCTAGTATCACGTCTCTGGGCGAAAAACTGTTTTTT	CSASITSLGEKLFF
TRBJ1-2	NA	NA	TRBV7-9	TGTGCCAGCAGCTTACTGGGGGCGTCCTATGGCTACACCTTC	CASSLLGASYGYTF
TRBJ2-7	TRBD2	few	TRBV4-2	TGTGCCAGCAGCCAGCAAAGGCTAGCGGGCGAGCAGTACTTC	CASSQQRLAGEQYF
TRBJ2-7	NA	NA	TRBV27	TGTGCCAGCAGGTGGAGCGGAGCGAGCTCCTACGAGCAGTACTTC	CASRWSGASSYEQYF
TRBJ1-5	NA	many	TRBV5-1	TGCGCCAGCAGCTTGGACATGAGTCAGCCCCAGCATTTT	CASSLDMSQPQHF
TRBJ1-5	NA	many	TRBV7-2	TGTGCCAGCAGCCCCAGAGGGGCCCCCGGTAGTCAGCCCCAGCATTTT	CASSPRGAPGSQPQHF
TRBJ2-3	NA	few	TRBV7-3	TGTGCCAGCAGCTTAAGTCGCCCAGATACGCAGTATTTT	CASSLSRPDTQYF
TRBJ1-2	NA	NA	TRBV5-1	TGCGCCAGCAGCGACAGTCCTAACTATGGCTACACCTTC	CASSDSPNYGYTF
TRBJ1-2	NA	few	TRBV12-3/TRBV12-4	TGTGCCAGCACCCCCCAGGGTCGTGGCTACACCTTC	CASTPQGRGYTF
TRBJ2-3	TRBD2	few	TRBV20-1	TGCAGTGCTAGAAACCTAGCGGGGGTTAGCACAGATACGCAGTATTTT	CSARNLAGVSTDTQYF
TRBJ1-1	NA	NA	TRBV20-1	TGCAGTGCTAGAGTACCTAAACTCGTTCGAGGGAGTGAAGCTTTCTTT	CSARVPKLVRGSEAFF
TRBJ2-2	NA	NA	TRBV28	TGTGCCAGCACCCCTTCGGGGGCGGGAAACACCGGGGAGCTGTTTTTT	CASTPSGAGNTGELFF
TRBJ2-7	NA	few	TRBV9	TGTGCCAGCAGCTGGATCTGCGAGCAGTACTTC	CASSWICEQYF
TRBJ1-5	NA	NA	TRBV27	TGTGCCACCTCGTTGGTGGCAGGGGCCACAGCATACGGGAATCAGCCCCAGCATTTT	CATSLVAGATAYGNQPQHF
TRBJ1-1	NA	many	TRBV12-3/TRBV12-4	TGTGCCAGCAGCCCTCGCCCGGGGGAAAGGGGTGAAGCTTTCTTT	CASSPRPGERGEAFF
TRBJ1-5	NA	many	TRBV6-6	TGTGCCAGCAGTTCCCAAGGTGGCCCGAGGCCCCAGCATTTT	CASSSQGGPRPQHF
TRBJ2-3	TRBD2	NA	TRBV12-3/TRBV12-4	TGTGCCAGCAGTCCCAGCCTGGGTCGGGGGGGCGAGGGTACGCAGTATTTT	CASSPSLGRGGEGTQYF
TRBJ2-7	NA	few	TRBV7-2	TGTGCCAGCAACCAAGGGCCCTTCTTGCCCTACGAGCAGTACTTC	CASNQGPFLPYEQYF
TRBJ2-1	NA	once	TRBV5-1	TGCGCCAGCAGCCCGCTTCCCCCGGGCGGGCAGCTTTACAATGAGCAGTTCTTC	CASSPLPPGGQLYNEQFF